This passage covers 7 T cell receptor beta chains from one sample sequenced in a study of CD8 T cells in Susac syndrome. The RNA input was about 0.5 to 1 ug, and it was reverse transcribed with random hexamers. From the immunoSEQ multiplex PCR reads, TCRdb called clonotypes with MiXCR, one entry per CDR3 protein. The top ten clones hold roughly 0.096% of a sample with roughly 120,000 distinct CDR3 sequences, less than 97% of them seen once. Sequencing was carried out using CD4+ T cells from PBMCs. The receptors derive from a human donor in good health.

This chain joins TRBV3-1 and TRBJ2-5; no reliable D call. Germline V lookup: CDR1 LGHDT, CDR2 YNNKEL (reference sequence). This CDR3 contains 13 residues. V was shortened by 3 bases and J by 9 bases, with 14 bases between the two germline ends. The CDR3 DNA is TGTGCCAGCAGCCAGAACTTTGCCGGGCCCCAGTACTTC. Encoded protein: CASSQNFAGPQYF.

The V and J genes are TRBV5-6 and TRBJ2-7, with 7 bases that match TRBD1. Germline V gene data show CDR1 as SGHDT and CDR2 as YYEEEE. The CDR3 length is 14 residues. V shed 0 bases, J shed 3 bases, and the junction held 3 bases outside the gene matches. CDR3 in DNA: TGTGCCAGCAGCTTGGGGGACAGCAACTACGAGCAGTACTTC. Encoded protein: CASSLGDSNYEQYF.

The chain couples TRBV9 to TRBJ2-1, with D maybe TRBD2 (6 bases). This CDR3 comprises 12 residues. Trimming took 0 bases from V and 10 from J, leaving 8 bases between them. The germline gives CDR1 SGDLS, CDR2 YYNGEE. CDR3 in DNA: TGTGCCAGCAGCGTAGTAGGGAGGGAGCAGTTCTTC. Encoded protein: CASSVVGREQFF.

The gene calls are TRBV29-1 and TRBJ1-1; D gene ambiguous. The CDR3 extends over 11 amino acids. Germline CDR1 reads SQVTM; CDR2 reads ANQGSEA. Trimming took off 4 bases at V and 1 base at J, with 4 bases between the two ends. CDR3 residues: CSVGKNTEAFF. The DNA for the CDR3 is TGCAGCGTTGGGAAGAACACTGAAGCTTTCTTT.

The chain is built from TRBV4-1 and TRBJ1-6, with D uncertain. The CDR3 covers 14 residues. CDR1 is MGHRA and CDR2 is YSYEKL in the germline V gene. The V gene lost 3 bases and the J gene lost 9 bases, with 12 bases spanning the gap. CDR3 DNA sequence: TGCGCCAGCAGCCACCGACTGGGTAGTTCACCCCTCCACTTT. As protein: CASSHRLGSSPLHF.

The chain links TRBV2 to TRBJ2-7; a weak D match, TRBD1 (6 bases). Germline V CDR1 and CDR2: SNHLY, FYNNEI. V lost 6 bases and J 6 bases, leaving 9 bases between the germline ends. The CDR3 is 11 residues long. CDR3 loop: CASRIRGEQYF. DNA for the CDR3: TGTGCCAGCAGAATCAGGGGCGAGCAGTACTTC.

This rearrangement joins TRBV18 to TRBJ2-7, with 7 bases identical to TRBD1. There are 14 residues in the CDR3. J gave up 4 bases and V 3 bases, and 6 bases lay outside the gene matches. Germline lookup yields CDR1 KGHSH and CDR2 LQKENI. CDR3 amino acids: CASSPGQAVYEQYF. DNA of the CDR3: TGTGCCAGCTCACCCGGACAGGCCGTTTACGAGCAGTACTTC.